This T cell receptor beta chain was found in a study of T cell changes during pregnancy in multiple sclerosis. Assay used: immunoSEQ multiplex PCR; TCRdb lists only in-frame clones, some missing. Found here are around 21,000 clones, 75% to 90% of them singletons; the top ten hold 20%. This receptor was taken from a female donor in good health, enrolled as a control in a pregnancy study. The sample here was CD8+ T cells from peripheral blood mononuclear cells, taken after pregnancy.

The CDR3 reads CASSSWTGTNTEAFF. As DNA, the CDR3 is TGCGCCAGCAGCTCCTGGACAGGGACTAACACTGAAGCTTTCTTT. The rearrangement uses TRBV5-1 and TRBJ1-1; 8 nucleotides line up with TRBD1. This CDR3 comprises 15 residues. The germline gives CDR1 SGHRS, CDR2 YFSETQ. V shed 3 bases, J shed 2 bases, and the junction held 6 bases outside the gene matches.